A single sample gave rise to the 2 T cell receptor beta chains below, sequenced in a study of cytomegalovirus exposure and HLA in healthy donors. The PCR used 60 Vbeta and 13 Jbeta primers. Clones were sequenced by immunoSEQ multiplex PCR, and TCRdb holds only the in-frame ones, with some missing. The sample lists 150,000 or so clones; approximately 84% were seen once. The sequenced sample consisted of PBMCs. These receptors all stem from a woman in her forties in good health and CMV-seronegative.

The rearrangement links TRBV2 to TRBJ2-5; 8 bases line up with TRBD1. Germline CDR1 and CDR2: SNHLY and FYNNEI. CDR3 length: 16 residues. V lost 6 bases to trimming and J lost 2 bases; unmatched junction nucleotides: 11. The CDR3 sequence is CASSDRDRSWQETQYF. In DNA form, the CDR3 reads TGTGCCAGCAGCGACCGGGACAGGTCGTGGCAAGAGACCCAGTACTTC.

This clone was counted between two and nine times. The CDR3 reads CASSLVMDRVSYEQYF. The DNA for the CDR3 is TGTGCCAGCAGCTTAGTCATGGACAGGGTCTCCTACGAGCAGTACTTC. The rearrangement joins TRBV13 to TRBJ2-7; 8 bases align to TRBD1. V lost 1 base, J lost 0 bases, and 5 bases stayed unmatched. Germline V gives CDR1 PRHDT, CDR2 FYEKMQ (reference sequence). The CDR3 runs to 16 residues.